What follows are 25 T cell receptor beta chains derived from one specimen sequenced in a study of beta chain features in type 1 diabetes (dated by TCRdb to the late 2010s). The antigens of these receptors remain unknown. Study-level results and caveats: Type 1 diabetes patients showed a moderate but significant shortening of TCRB CDR3 length in all four CD4+ subsets.

Library prep was done by the immunoSEQ multiplex PCR assay. The High Capacity cDNA Reverse Transcription Kit was used to reverse transcribe all of the isolated RNA, meaning that expressed TCRB transcripts were what got sequenced. TCRdb took over this immuneACCESS table, retaining in-frame rearrangements with V and J assigned. Such tables are incomplete; in checked studies, under half of the missing clones stem from an unresolved V gene, and the remainder is unexplained. The sample data list 300,000 or so clones, and 13% of these were observed just once. The ten largest clones add up to roughly 0.015% of the sample. The sequenced material came from naive CD4+ T cells from blood. In light of the paper, this sample's cell subset or site label describes: true naive CD4+ T cells. The receptors were gathered from a woman younger than 35 with type 1 diabetes.

The chain recombines TRBV19 with TRBJ2-5; 8 positions match TRBD1. The CDR3 runs to 15 residues. Germline V gene sequence: CDR1 LNHDA, CDR2 SQIVND (reference sequence). J was trimmed by 5 bases and V by 5 bases; bases with no gene match: 10. CDR3 amino acids: CASSLDRGIEETQYF. The CDR3 nucleotides are TGTGCCAGTAGTCTCGACAGGGGTATAGAGGAGACCCAGTACTTC.

There are a few counts of this clone. The DNA for the CDR3 is TGTGCCAGCAGCTACCGGGACAGAACGAACACCGGGGAGCTGTTTTTT. The encoded protein is CASSYRDRTNTGELFF. The J gene is TRBJ2-2, the V gene TRBV14, with TRBD1 matching 7 bases. J lost 0 bases, V lost 5 bases, and 6 bases had no gene match. The V gene's germline CDR1 is SGHDN and CDR2 FVKESK. This CDR3 has 16 amino acids. The full variable domain, completed using reference TRBV14 and TRBJ2-2, is EAGVTQFPSHSVIEKGQTVTLRCDPISGHDNLYWYRRVMGKEIKFLLHFVKESKQDESGMPNNRFLAERTGGTYSTLKVQPAELEDSGVYFCASSYRDRTNTGELFFGEGSRLTVL.

The chain recombines TRBV15 with TRBJ1-5, with unresolved D. The CDR3 totals 13 residues. V was shortened by 0 bases and J by 8 bases, with 8 bases between the two germline ends. Germline loops: CDR1 LNHNV, CDR2 YYDKDF (reference sequence). Written as DNA, the CDR3 is TGTGCCACCAGCAGAGATTTACGGGAGCCCCAGCATTTT. This gives the protein CATSRDLREPQHF. Looking up the rest from reference TRBV15 and TRBJ1-5 gives the full variable domain: DAMVIQNPRYQVTQFGKPVTLSCSQTLNHNVMYWYQQKSSQAPKLLFHYYDKDFNNEADTPDNFQSRRPNTSFCFLDIRSPGLGDTAMYLCATSRDLREPQHFGDGTRLSIL.

This clone was seen more than once but under ten times. The rearrangement joins TRBV11-3 to TRBJ2-1; D not certain. From germline, CDR1 is SGHNT and CDR2 YENEEA. CDR3 size: 11 residues. Trimming removed 5 bases at V and 6 bases at J, with 5 bases between. The CDR3: CASSLTNEQFF. DNA of the CDR3: TGTGCCAGCAGCCTAACCAATGAGCAGTTCTTC.

The chain is built from TRBV19 and TRBJ2-5, with TRBD2 identical over 13 bases. This CDR3 has 17 residues. V was clipped by 8 bases and J by 5 bases; unmatched bases: 14. Germline V gene sequence: CDR1 LNHDA, CDR2 SQIVND (reference sequence). The CDR3 coding sequence is TGTGCCAGTCGAGGGACTAGCGGGAAGTTATGGTATGAGACCCAGTACTTC. Translation gives CASRGTSGKLWYETQYF.

The chain has TRBV6-5 and TRBJ2-1; 12 bases agree with TRBD2. CDR1 and CDR2 from the germline V gene are MNHEY and SVGAGI. The V segment lost 4 bases and the J segment 10 bases; nucleotides outside the gene matches: 11. The CDR3 is made up of 16 amino acids. The CDR3, as DNA: TGTGCCAGCAGTTCCCGGACTAGCGGGGACACTGACGAGCAGTTCTTC. Its translation is CASSSRTSGDTDEQFF.

The chain employs TRBV30 and TRBJ2-5; 12 bases line up with TRBD2. The V and J ends lost 3 bases and 2 bases, in that order; junction bases with no gene match: 4. The CDR3 contains 15 residues. Germline CDR1 GTSNPN, CDR2 SVGIG (reference sequence). CDR3 DNA: TGTGCCTGGAGAAAACTAGCGGGAGGACAAGAGACCCAGTACTTC. Translating it yields CAWRKLAGGQETQYF.

The chain recombines TRBV5-1 with TRBJ2-1; 13 nucleotides line up with TRBD2. The CDR3 spans 16 residues. V was pared by 3 bases and J by 4 bases, with 4 bases of the junction left unmatched. Germline-derived CDR1 and CDR2 are SGHRS and YFSETQ. The CDR3 region has the DNA TGCGCCAGCAGCTGGGGACTAGCGGGGAATTACAATGAGCAGTTCTTC. This gives the protein CASSWGLAGNYNEQFF. Drawing the rest from reference TRBV5-1 and TRBJ2-1, the complete variable domain is KAGVTQTPRYLIKTRGQQVTLSCSPISGHRSVSWYQQTPGQGLQFLFEYFSETQRNKGNFPGRFSGRQFSNSRSEMNVSTLELGDSALYLCASSWGLAGNYNEQFFGPGTRLTVL.

The chain recombines TRBV27 with TRBJ1-5, with 10 nucleotides matching TRBD1. The CDR3 totals 18 residues. After removal of 5 bases from V and 2 bases from J, the junction contained 12 bases not matched to a gene. Per germline, CDR1 MNHEY and CDR2 SMNVEV (reference sequence). CDR3 sequence reads: CASSPQTGGRLGNQPQHF. In DNA form, the CDR3 reads TGTGCCAGCAGTCCGCAGACAGGGGGCAGGTTGGGCAATCAGCCCCAGCATTTT.

J is TRBJ2-5 and V is TRBV9; 13 nucleotides agree with TRBD2. Germline V gives CDR1 SGDLS, CDR2 YYNGEE. The V gene end was trimmed by 2 bases and the J gene end by 7 bases; junction bases not matched to a gene: 11. This CDR3 region has 17 residues. CDR3 loop: CASSVGGTRTSGGTQYF. The CDR3 DNA sequence: TGTGCCAGCAGCGTGGGGGGGACCCGGACTAGCGGGGGGACCCAGTACTTC.

The chain joins TRBV27 to TRBJ1-5, with D possibly being TRBD1 (6 bases). Germline CDR1 MNHEY, CDR2 SMNVEV (reference sequence). The CDR3 consists of 15 residues. V was pared by 3 bases and J by 2 bases, with 11 bases between. CDR3 in DNA: TGTGCCAGCAGTTTTGACCACAGGGGCAATCAGCCCCAGCATTTT. Translating gives CASSFDHRGNQPQHF.

The chain uses TRBV28 and TRBJ1-2; weak D call: TRBD1 (5 bases). This CDR3 comprises 14 residues. Germline CDR1 MDHEN, CDR2 SYDVKM. V was clipped by 3 bases and J by 2 bases, with 10 bases between them. CDR3 bases: TGTGCCAGCAGTTTGGTACAGGAGAACTATGGCTACACCTTC. This codes for CASSLVQENYGYTF.

The chain has TRBV15 and TRBJ1-4; possible D gene TRBD1, 5 bases. V lost 0 bases and J 0 bases, leaving 17 bases between the germline ends. The CDR3 contains 19 residues. Germline values: CDR1 LNHNV, CDR2 YYDKDF (reference sequence). CDR3 residues: CATSRDLTALYATNEKLFF. The CDR3, as DNA: TGTGCCACCAGCAGAGATTTGACAGCCCTGTATGCAACTAATGAAAAACTGTTTTTT.

In this sample, this clone turned up a few times. Other DNA variants within this sample encode the same CDR3. The rearrangement links TRBV5-1 to TRBJ2-1; tentative D call: TRBD2 (6 bases). V dropped 0 bases and J dropped 7 bases, with 11 bases sitting between them. Germline lookup yields CDR1 SGHRS and CDR2 YFSETQ. The CDR3 is made up of 14 amino acids. The CDR3 region is CASSLGRDGNEQFF. The CDR3 coding sequence is TGCGCCAGCAGCTTGGGGCGGGACGGTAATGAGCAGTTCTTC. Using reference TRBV5-1 and TRBJ2-1 for the parts outside the CDR3, the full variable domain is KAGVTQTPRYLIKTRGQQVTLSCSPISGHRSVSWYQQTPGQGLQFLFEYFSETQRNKGNFPGRFSGRQFSNSRSEMNVSTLELGDSALYLCASSLGRDGNEQFFGPGTRLTVL.

This chain joins TRBV18 and TRBJ2-7; tentatively, D is TRBD1 (5 bases). CDR3 length: 13 amino acids. Germline CDR1 is KGHSH and CDR2 is LQKENI. Trimming cost V 2 bases and J 6 bases, with 11 bases left between them. CDR3 nucleotide sequence: TGTGCCAGCTCACCAGCGCAGGGTGCCGAGCAGTACGTC. Translation: CASSPAQGAEQYV.

This clone was recorded a few times. V and J are TRBV5-4 and TRBJ2-2; weak D call: TRBD2 (6 bases). This CDR3 spans 13 amino acids. Germline V gene lookup returns CDR1 SGHNT and CDR2 YYREEE (reference sequence). Trimming removed 10 bases from V and 2 bases from J, with 12 bases in between. The CDR3 bases are TGTGCCGCCCGGGACTTCAACACCGGGGAGCTGTTTTTT. It encodes CAARDFNTGELFF.

This chain joins TRBV29-1 and TRBJ1-1; no clear D gene. Trimming stripped 3 bases from V and 0 bases from J, with 8 bases between. Per germline, CDR1 SQVTM and CDR2 ANQGSEA. This CDR3 is 13 amino acids long. The DNA of the CDR3 is TGCAGCGTTGAGGGCACAATGAACACTGAAGCTTTCTTT. It is translated as CSVEGTMNTEAFF.

This clone was counted between two and nine times. The gene calls are TRBV11-2 and TRBJ2-1, with 7 bases aligning to TRBD1. The CDR3 consists of 19 residues. V trimming: 1 base; J trimming: 4 bases; junction bases outside the gene matches: 16. Germline CDR1 SGHAT, CDR2 FQNNGV. The CDR3 region is CASSLVLPSRGKRYNEQFF. The CDR3 DNA follows: TGTGCCAGCAGCTTAGTCCTGCCCAGCAGGGGGAAAAGATACAATGAGCAGTTCTTC.

This clone was seen only a few times. The gene calls are TRBV7-2 and TRBJ1-1; D may be TRBD1 (6 bases). V was pared by 0 bases and J by 6 bases, with 11 bases between. The V gene's germline CDR1 is SGHTA and CDR2 FQGNSA. The CDR3 totals 14 residues. CDR3 residues: CASSLAGGSPEAFF. The CDR3 DNA follows: TGTGCCAGCAGCTTAGCAGGGGGTAGCCCTGAAGCTTTCTTT.

The genes are TRBV4-1 and TRBJ2-3; the match to TRBD2 covers 8 bases. The CDR3 extends over 16 amino acids. Per germline, CDR1 MGHRA and CDR2 YSYEKL. With 3 bases clipped from V and 0 bases from J, the junction kept 5 bases outside the gene matches. CDR3 coding DNA: TGCGCCAGCAGCCAGGTAGCGGGAACTAGCACAGATACGCAGTATTTT. Translation: CASSQVAGTSTDTQYF.

This clone was recorded a few times. The chain joins TRBV18 to TRBJ2-5; 12 bases fit TRBD2. After removal of 5 bases from V and 4 bases from J, the junction contained 8 bases not matched to a gene. Looked up from germline, CDR1 is KGHSH and CDR2 is LQKENI. This CDR3 comprises 16 residues. This CDR3 is CASSSRLAGAGETQYF. For the CDR3, the DNA is TGTGCCAGCTCATCGCGACTAGCGGGAGCGGGAGAGACCCAGTACTTC.

The chain employs TRBV10-3 and TRBJ1-5, with 8 bases lining up with TRBD1. Trimming at V came to 8 bases and at J to 4 bases, leaving 4 bases not matched to a gene. Germline V CDR1 and CDR2: ENHRY, SYGVKD. The CDR3 has 13 residues. The CDR3 coding sequence is TGTGCCATCGGGACAGGTCCAAATCAGCCCCAGCATTTT. It codes for CAIGTGPNQPQHF.

This clone was seen a few times. CDR3: CATSRGLAGFTDTQYF. The CDR3 DNA is TGTGCCACCAGCAGAGGACTAGCGGGATTCACAGATACGCAGTATTTT. The genes are TRBV15 and TRBJ2-3; 11 positions match TRBD2. V lost 1 base, J lost 2 bases, and 2 bases stayed unmatched. The V gene's germline CDR1 is LNHNV and CDR2 YYDKDF (reference sequence). The CDR3 extends over 16 amino acids.

This clone has a handful of counts. The rearrangement joins TRBV5-1 to TRBJ2-6; no clear D gene. V lost 1 base to trimming and J lost 2 bases, with 4 bases between them. Germline CDR1 SGHRS, CDR2 YFSETQ. The CDR3 is 14 amino acids. The chain's CDR3 is CASSLSAGANVLTF. CDR3 DNA: TGCGCCAGCAGCTTGTCAGCTGGGGCCAACGTCCTGACTTTC.

This clone has just a few counts. This sample includes further DNA sequences coding for the same CDR3. The chain combines TRBV29-1 with TRBJ2-1, with 13 bases fitting TRBD2. V shed 3 bases, J shed 6 bases, and the junction held 5 bases outside the gene matches. Germline V gene sequence: CDR1 SQVTM, CDR2 ANQGSEA. This CDR3 contains 15 residues. CDR3 nucleotide sequence: TGCAGCGTTGAGGGAACTAGCGGGAGGGCCAATGAGCAGTTCTTC. Its translation is CSVEGTSGRANEQFF.